This T cell receptor (beta chain) was documented in a study of blood T cell repertoires in COVID-19. In the source study's methods: Amplifying reference gene primers gave estimates of nucleated cell counts. The method was immunoSEQ multiplex PCR; TCRdb's version includes in-frame clones alone and lacks a portion of them. The V and J calls and the clone size are those of that table, but D and trimming were determined from the DNA. The sample consists of about 130,000 clones, roughly 85% of them appearing once. The CDR3 runs to 16 residues. J was trimmed by 1 base and V by 2 bases; bases with no gene match: 3. CDR1 and CDR2 from the germline V gene are MNHNY and SVGAGI (reference sequence).

This receptor was obtained from a man aged 80 or over with active or convalescent COVID-19. The genes are TRBV6-6 and TRBJ2-3; TRBD2 agrees at 10 bases. The sequencing input was peripheral blood. Here the CDR3 reads CASSYPGTSGTDTQYF. CDR3 in DNA: TGTGCCAGCAGTTACCCGGGGACTAGCGGCACAGATACGCAGTATTTT.